Presented here are 8 T cell receptor beta chains from one specimen sequenced in a study of T cells in Graves' hyperthyroidism and ophthalmopathy. TCR beta CDR3 region amplification was performed from RNA transcripts. TCR CDR3 regions were first amplified by RT-PCR with HTBI primers. TCRdb re-analysed the multiplex PCR reads in MiXCR, keeping a single row per CDR3 protein. This sample has about 640,000 distinct CDR3 sequences, with more than 20% found just once. Sequenced material: blood. The origin of the receptors is a man aged 30 to 39 with Graves' ophthalmopathy.

V gene TRBV5-1 combines with J gene TRBJ2-7; no definite D call. This CDR3 comprises 14 residues. V gave up 0 bases and J gave up 1 base, with 8 bases separating them. Germline V gene data show CDR1 as SGHRS and CDR2 as YFSETQ. In nucleotides, the CDR3 is TGCGCCAGCAGCTTGGATGCGACTTCCTACGAGCAGTACTTC. It yields the protein CASSLDATSYEQYF.

The chain is built from TRBV15 and TRBJ2-7, with 7 positions matching TRBD2. The CDR3 runs to 17 residues. Trimming at V came to 1 base and at J to 0 bases, leaving 9 bases not matched to a gene. Per germline, CDR1 LNHNV and CDR2 YYDKDF (reference sequence). The CDR3 sequence is CATSRGLAAIPSYEQYF. CDR3 DNA sequence: TGTGCCACCAGCAGAGGGCTAGCGGCCATCCCCTCCTACGAGCAGTACTTC. The whole variable domain, filled in from reference TRBV15 and TRBJ2-7, reads DAMVIQNPRYQVTQFGKPVTLSCSQTLNHNVMYWYQQKSSQAPKLLFHYYDKDFNNEADTPDNFQSRRPNTSFCFLDIRSPGLGDTAMYLCATSRGLAAIPSYEQYFGPGTRLTVT.

This clonotype was counted many times. The V call is TRBV28, the J call TRBJ1-1; no clear D gene. CDR3 size: 11 residues. Trimming shortened V by 6 bases and J by 5 bases, and 7 bases separated the two germline ends. CDR1 is MDHEN, CDR2 SYDVKM, per germline. This CDR3 is CASRMETEAFF. The DNA of the CDR3 is TGTGCCAGCAGAATGGAGACTGAAGCTTTCTTT.

Ten or more counts support this clonotype. The chain is built from TRBV7-9 and TRBJ1-1; the D is unclear. V was pared by 7 bases and J by 3 bases, with 12 bases between. Germline CDR1 is SEHNR and CDR2 is FQNEAQ (reference sequence). The CDR3 has 13 amino acids. In DNA, the CDR3 is TGTGCCAGCATCCCTCCCGGGGACACTGAAGCTTTCTTT. This gives the protein CASIPPGDTEAFF.

This clonotype appeared many times. The V call is TRBV28, the J call TRBJ1-4; D might be TRBD1 (6 bases). V lost 3 bases to trimming and J lost 10 bases, with 18 bases between them. Germline CDR1 is MDHEN and CDR2 is SYDVKM. The CDR3 length is 15 residues. The CDR3 loop reads CASSFPGGSSAKLFF. CDR3 in DNA: TGTGCCAGCAGTTTCCCCGGGGGCTCTTCGGCAAAACTGTTTTTT. Filled out from reference TRBV28 and TRBJ1-4, the complete variable domain reads DVKVTQSSRYLVKRTGEKVFLECVQDMDHENMFWYRQDPGLGLRLIYFSYDVKMKEKGDIPEGYSVSREKKERFSLILESASTNQTSMYLCASSFPGGSSAKLFFGSGTQLSVL.

This clonotype has just a few counts. The chain combines TRBV24-1 with TRBJ2-2; TRBD1 matches 10 bases. Losses at the gene ends were 6 bases for V and 6 bases for J; bases not matched to a gene: 12. The CDR3 totals 17 residues. In germline, CDR1 is KGHDR, CDR2 SFDVKD. The DNA of the CDR3 is TGTGCCACCAGTAGAGAAACTCCCGGGACAGGGGCCGGGGAGCTGTTTTTT. It translates to CATSRETPGTGAGELFF.

This clonotype was observed at least ten times. The chain employs TRBV30 and TRBJ1-1, with D uncertain. The V gene lost 0 bases and the J gene lost 1 base, with 6 bases spanning the gap. The CDR3 is made up of 13 amino acids. Germline CDR1 reads GTSNPN; CDR2 reads SVGIG (reference sequence). As DNA, the CDR3 is TGTGCCTGGAGTGTTTGGGGGAACACTGAAGCTTTCTTT. Translation: CAWSVWGNTEAFF.

The chain couples TRBV11-2 to TRBJ2-5, with TRBD2 matching 11 bases. The CDR3 sequence is 16 residues long. After removal of 0 bases from V and 4 bases from J, the junction contained 4 bases not matched to a gene. Germline values: CDR1 SGHAT, CDR2 FQNNGV. CDR3 in amino acids: CASSLDSGRAGETQYF. CDR3 DNA sequence: TGTGCCAGCAGCTTAGATAGCGGGAGGGCTGGAGAGACCCAGTACTTC. The variable domain in full, completed from reference TRBV11-2 and TRBJ2-5, reads EAGVAQSPRYKIIEKRQSVAFWCNPISGHATLYWYQQILGQGPKLLIQFQNNGVVDDSQLPKDRFSAERLKGVDSTLKIQPAKLEDSAVYLCASSLDSGRAGETQYFGPGTRLLVL.